The rows below give T cell receptor beta chains drawn from one sample of a study of blood T cell repertoires in COVID-19. TCRdb's copy holds only in-frame clones and misses some; the assay was immunoSEQ multiplex PCR. The repertoire consists of some 150,000 clones, with around three quarters occurring once and the leading ten covering 1.5% to 2%. Sample: peripheral blood. The source of these receptors is an elderly man with acute or convalescent COVID-19. The CDR3 runs from the conserved cysteine through the conserved F or W. D genes are given only for firm matches. Some rows mark clone size as missing; the rest say once, few, many or name a class of expanded clone.

J gene | D gene | clone size | V gene | CDR3 protein | CDR3 DNA
TRBJ1-4 | NA | NA | TRBV12-3/TRBV12-4 | CASSLKADEKLFF | TGTGCCAGCAGTTTAAAAGCGGATGAAAAACTGTTTTTT
TRBJ2-1 | TRBD1 | NA | TRBV18 | CASSLISGGVTGNEQFF | TGTGCCAGCTCACTAATCTCAGGGGGCGTAACGGGCAATGAGCAGTTCTTC
TRBJ2-1 | TRBD2 | NA | TRBV19 | CATGLAGVNEQFF | TGTGCCACGGGACTAGCGGGGGTTAATGAGCAGTTCTTC
TRBJ1-6 | NA | NA | TRBV23-1 | CASRGLTVGGSPLHF | TGCGCCAGCAGGGGCCTGACCGTGGGCGGGTCACCCCTCCACTTT
TRBJ2-5 | NA | NA | TRBV12-3/TRBV12-4 | CASSWTEETQYF | TGTGCCAGCAGCTGGACAGAGGAGACCCAGTACTTC
TRBJ1-2 | NA | NA | TRBV7-8 | CASSPMSGYTF | TGTGCCAGCAGCCCCATGAGTGGCTACACCTTC
TRBJ2-2 | NA | NA | TRBV4-3 | CASSQEGQRTGELFF | TGCGCCAGCAGCCAAGAGGGGCAGCGCACCGGGGAGCTGTTTTTT
TRBJ1-5 | NA | NA | TRBV30 | CAWSGGGMGNQPQHF | TGTGCCTGGAGTGGGGGAGGGATGGGCAATCAGCCCCAGCATTTT
TRBJ2-5 | NA | NA | TRBV18 | CASSPTAGETQYF | TGTGCCAGCTCACCCACGGCGGGGGAGACCCAGTACTTC
TRBJ1-1 | NA | NA | TRBV7-9 | CASSLRTGGNTEAFF | TGTGCCAGCAGCTTACGGACGGGGGGGAACACTGAAGCTTTCTTT
TRBJ2-7 | TRBD1 | NA | TRBV4-2 | CASSRGTGGPHEQYF | TGTGCCAGCAGCCGCGGGACAGGAGGACCCCACGAGCAGTACTTC
TRBJ1-3 | TRBD1 | NA | TRBV2 | CASSDGDSEGNTIYF | TGTGCCAGCAGTGATGGGGACAGCGAAGGAAACACCATATATTTT
TRBJ1-1 | NA | NA | TRBV30 | CAWSRAAGPVRFF | TGTGCCTGGAGTAGGGCCGCGGGTCCCGTACGGTTCTTT
TRBJ1-5 | NA | NA | TRBV28 | CASRRDSNQPQHF | TGTGCCAGCAGGCGGGATAGCAATCAGCCCCAGCATTTT
TRBJ2-1 | NA | NA | TRBV7-2 | CASSADRQRYNEQFF | TGTGCCAGCAGCGCAGACAGGCAGCGGTACAATGAGCAGTTCTTC
TRBJ1-3 | TRBD1 | NA | TRBV5-1 | CARGQGTSSGNTIYF | TGCGCCAGAGGACAGGGGACTTCTTCTGGAAACACCATATATTTT
TRBJ1-6 | NA | NA | TRBV9 | CASSVGIGSSYNSPLHF | TGTGCCAGCAGCGTAGGGATCGGGAGCTCCTATAATTCACCCCTCCACTTT
TRBJ2-1 | NA | once | TRBV7-2 | CASRRLDSYNEQFF | TGTGCCAGCAGACGACTAGACTCCTACAATGAGCAGTTCTTC
TRBJ2-1 | NA | NA | TRBV3-1/TRBV3-2 | CASSQDWPEDYNEQFF | TGTGCCAGCAGCCAAGATTGGCCAGAAGATTACAATGAGCAGTTCTTC
TRBJ2-3 | NA | once | TRBV27 | CASRWAGHHPEDTQYF | TGTGCCAGCAGATGGGCGGGGCACCACCCTGAGGATACGCAGTATTTT